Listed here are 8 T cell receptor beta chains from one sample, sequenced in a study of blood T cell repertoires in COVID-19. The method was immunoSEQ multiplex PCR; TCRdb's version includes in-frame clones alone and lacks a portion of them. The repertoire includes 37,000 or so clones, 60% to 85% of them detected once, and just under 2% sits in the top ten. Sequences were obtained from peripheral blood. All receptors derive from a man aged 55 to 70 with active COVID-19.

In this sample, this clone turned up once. This CDR3 is CASSRPDGGYYEQYF. The CDR3 DNA reads TGTGCCAGCAGTCGACCGGACGGAGGATACTACGAGCAGTACTTC. The genes are TRBV6-6 and TRBJ2-7; possible D gene TRBD2, 5 bases. Germline V lookup: CDR1 MNHNY, CDR2 SVGAGI (reference sequence). The V end lost 5 bases, the J end lost 3 bases, and 17 bases lay between the germline ends. The CDR3 contains 15 residues.

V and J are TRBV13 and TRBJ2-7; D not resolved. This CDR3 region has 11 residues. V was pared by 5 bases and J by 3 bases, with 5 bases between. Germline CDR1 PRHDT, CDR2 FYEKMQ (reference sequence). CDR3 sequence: CASSHVYEQYF. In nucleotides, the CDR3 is TGTGCCAGCAGCCATGTCTACGAGCAGTACTTC.

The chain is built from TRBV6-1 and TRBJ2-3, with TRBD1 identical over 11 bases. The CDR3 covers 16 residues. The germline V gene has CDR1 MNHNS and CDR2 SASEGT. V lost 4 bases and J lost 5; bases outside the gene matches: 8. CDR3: CASSVSGQGAGDTQYF. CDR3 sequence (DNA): TGTGCCAGCAGTGTGTCCGGACAGGGGGCAGGAGATACGCAGTATTTT.

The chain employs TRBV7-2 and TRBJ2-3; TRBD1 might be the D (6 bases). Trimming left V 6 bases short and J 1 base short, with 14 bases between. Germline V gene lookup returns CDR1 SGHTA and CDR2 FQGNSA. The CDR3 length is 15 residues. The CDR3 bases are TGTGCCAGCAGTTCAGGACAGCCGGGCACAGATACGCAGTATTTT. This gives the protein CASSSGQPGTDTQYF.

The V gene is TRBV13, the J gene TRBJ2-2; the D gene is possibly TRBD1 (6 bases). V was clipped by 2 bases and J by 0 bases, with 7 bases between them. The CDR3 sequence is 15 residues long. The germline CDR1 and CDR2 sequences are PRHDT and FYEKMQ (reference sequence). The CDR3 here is CASSLRGSNTGELFF. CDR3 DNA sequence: TGTGCCAGCAGCTTAAGGGGGTCGAACACCGGGGAGCTGTTTTTT.

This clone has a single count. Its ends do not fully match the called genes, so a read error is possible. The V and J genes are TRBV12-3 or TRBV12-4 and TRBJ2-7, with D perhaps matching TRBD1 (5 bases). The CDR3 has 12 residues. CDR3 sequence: CASSLVDSAVGF. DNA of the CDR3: TGTGCCAGCAGTTTAGTCGACAGCGCAGTGGGGTTC.

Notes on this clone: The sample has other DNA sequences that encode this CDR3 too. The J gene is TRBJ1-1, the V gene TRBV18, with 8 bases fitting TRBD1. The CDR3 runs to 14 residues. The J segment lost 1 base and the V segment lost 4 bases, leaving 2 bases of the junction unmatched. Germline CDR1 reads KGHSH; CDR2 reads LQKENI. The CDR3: CASSLGQANTEAFF. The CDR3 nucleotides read TGTGCCAGCTCACTGGGACAGGCGAACACTGAAGCTTTCTTT.

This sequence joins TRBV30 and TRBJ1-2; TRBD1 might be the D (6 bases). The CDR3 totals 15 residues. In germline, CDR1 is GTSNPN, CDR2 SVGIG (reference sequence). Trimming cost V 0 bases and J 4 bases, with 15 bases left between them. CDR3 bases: TGTGCCTGGAGTGTGGATGAGGGGGTGGGCTATGGCTACACCTTC. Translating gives CAWSVDEGVGYGYTF.